A selection of T cell receptor beta chains follows, all from one sample in a study of neurological immune-mediated disorders. TCRdb used MiXCR to reprocess the 5' RACE reads, holding one entry per CDR3 protein. In the table there are about 79,000 distinct CDR3 sequences, around 14% of which are singletons. The specimen sequenced was PBMCs. These receptors were taken from a woman aged 45-65 years in good health. Each CDR3 is given without its conserved first and last residue. Clone size is given for some rows only: seen once, a few or many times, or a class if the clone is expanded.

v_gene,abundance,CDR3aa
TRBV6-2/TRBV6-3,many,ASSSGQIIGNTIY
TRBV20-1,NA,SALTGGYGYT
TRBV3-1,many,ASSQPGQGFHEQY
TRBV29-1,many,SASGTGVTEAF
TRBV20-1,many,SARDSLGSYGYT
TRBV7-6,many,ASSLEDRAFYGYT
TRBV5-1,many,ASSYDRLGTEAF
TRBV20-1,once,SARDLVGYLEDGYT
TRBV5-1,many,ASSPGQGAAEQY
TRBV5-1,many,ASSLEGRWTEAF
TRBV28,many,ASTTDNEQF
TRBV11-2,many,ASSLDSSSYEQY
TRBV7-2,many,ASSITSSSIPDTQY
TRBV27,NA,AISPSYLSPHNEQF
TRBV5-1,many,ASSPGTGGTEAF
TRBV3-1,many,ASSQEVYQETQY
TRBV12-3/TRBV12-4,many,ASSLNGGSYNEQF
TRBV11-2,many,ASSLFIGANTGELF
TRBV10-3,many,AIARTGGHTEAF
TRBV5-5,many,ASSLGGLAETQY
TRBV7-3,many,ASSLVRGPATGELF
TRBV11-1,NA,ASSPPAGSRQF
TRBV2,NA,ASSPDSGGQPQH
TRBV10-3,many,AISGTGTTDTQY
TRBV28,many,ASSLWAGGDNEQF
TRBV7-9,many,ASSLREGQITYTQY
TRBV20-1,many,SARDRTGVKAF
TRBV11-2,many,ASRKELAGGPWETQY
TRBV29-1,many,SVEQGASDTQY
TRBV5-1,many,ASSLDRLNTEAF
TRBV20-1,many,SARYTEYQPQH
TRBV5-1,NA,ASSLGGATSPLH
TRBV20-1,many,SARDSRASYNEQF
TRBV3-1,many,ASSHVRGPSTDTQY
TRBV5-1,many,ASSSVTGELF
TRBV5-1,many,ASSLVGRLGAEAF
TRBV28,NA,ASSVLGGHNVQF
TRBV3-1,many,ASSQSGGSLNEQF
TRBV5-5,NA,ASSRTSARYEQY
TRBV20-1,many,SAPHRVSYEQY